The entry that follows covers one TCR beta chain sequence. The V gene's germline CDR1 is MNHEY and CDR2 SMNVEV (reference sequence). V trimming: 8 bases; J trimming: 3 bases; junction bases outside the gene matches: 10. The CDR3 runs to 14 residues. Measured with immunoSEQ multiplex PCR; TCRdb has only the in-frame clones, and not every one. Of around 200,000 clones listed, 87% are singletons. The data belong to a study of blood T cell repertoires in COVID-19. Across the whole study: T cells, B-cell-depleted T cells, or PBMCs provided the cDNA or gDNA that served as material.

The sample taken for sequencing was peripheral blood. The receptor was isolated from a man aged 35-49 years with active or convalescent COVID-19. The gene calls are TRBV27 and TRBJ2-7, with 7 bases matching TRBD1. The CDR3: CASYRGQGHYEQYF. DNA of the CDR3: TGTGCCAGCTATAGGGGGCAGGGCCACTACGAGCAGTACTTC.